This section outlines one T cell receptor beta chain sequence together with its context. As yet, its antigen is unknown. This entry belongs to a study of T cells in localized non-small cell lung cancer. Measured with immunoSEQ multiplex PCR; TCRdb has only the in-frame clones, and not every one. Found here are roughly 35,000 clones, around nine tenths of them singletons; the top ten hold around 2.8%. Unmatched junction bases numbered 4, after V lost 6 bases and J lost 2 bases. The CDR3 consists of 15 residues. Germline V gene data show CDR1 as MGHDK and CDR2 as SYGVNS. Whole-study results and caveats: Out of the top 100 tumor clones, a median around 60 were seen in adjacent lung. The greatest T cell clonality was found in uninvolved adjacent lung (higher than in tumor).

This TCR came from a woman aged 40-69 years with stage I lung adenocarcinoma. Sequences were derived from peripheral blood, sampled before any cancer treatment. The J gene is TRBJ2-1, the V gene TRBV25-1, with 10 bases matching TRBD2. CDR3 sequence (DNA): TGTGCCAGCAGAGAAGCGGGAGGGACCTACAATGAGCAGTTCTTC. This gives the protein CASREAGGTYNEQFF.